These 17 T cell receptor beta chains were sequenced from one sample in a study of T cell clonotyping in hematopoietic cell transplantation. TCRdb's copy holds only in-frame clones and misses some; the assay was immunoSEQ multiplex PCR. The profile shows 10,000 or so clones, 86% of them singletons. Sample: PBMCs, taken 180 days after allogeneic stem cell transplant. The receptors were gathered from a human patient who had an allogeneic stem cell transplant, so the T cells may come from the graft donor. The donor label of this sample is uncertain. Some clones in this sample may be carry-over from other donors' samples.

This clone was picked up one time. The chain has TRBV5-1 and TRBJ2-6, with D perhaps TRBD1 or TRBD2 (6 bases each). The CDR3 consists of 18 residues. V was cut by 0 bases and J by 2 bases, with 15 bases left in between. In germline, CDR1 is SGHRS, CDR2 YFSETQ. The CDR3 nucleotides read TGCGCCAGCAGCTTGGTCGGGGGCAGGGCCACTGGGGCCAACGTCCTGACTTTC. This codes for CASSLVGGRATGANVLTF.

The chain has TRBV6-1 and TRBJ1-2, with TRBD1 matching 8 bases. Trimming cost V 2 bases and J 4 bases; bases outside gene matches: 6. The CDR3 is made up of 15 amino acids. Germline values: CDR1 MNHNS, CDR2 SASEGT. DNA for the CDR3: TGTGCCAGCAGTGAACGGACAGGGTCGGTCTATGGCTACACCTTC. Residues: CASSERTGSVYGYTF.

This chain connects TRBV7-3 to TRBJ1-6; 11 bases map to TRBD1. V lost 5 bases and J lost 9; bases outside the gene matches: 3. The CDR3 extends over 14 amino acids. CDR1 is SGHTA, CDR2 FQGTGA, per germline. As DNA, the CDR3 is TGTGCCAGCAGCCTCGGGACAGGGGGTTCACCCCTCCACTTT. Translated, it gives CASSLGTGGSPLHF.

DNA of the CDR3: TGTGCCAGCAGCTCCGGACAGGGGGCCCCAGGGGGCACTGAAGCTTTCTTT. It is translated as CASSSGQGAPGGTEAFF. The V call is TRBV7-6, the J call TRBJ1-1, with 11 bases lining up with TRBD1. Trimming removed 4 bases from V and 4 bases from J; junction bases left unmatched: 11. The CDR3 runs to 17 residues. CDR1 is SGHVS and CDR2 is FNYEAQ in the germline V gene.

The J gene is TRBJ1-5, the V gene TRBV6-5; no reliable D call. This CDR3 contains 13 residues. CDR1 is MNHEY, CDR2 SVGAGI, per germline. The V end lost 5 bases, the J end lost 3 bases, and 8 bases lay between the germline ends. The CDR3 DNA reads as TGTGCCAGCAGTGCGGTTGACAATCAGCCCCAGCATTTT. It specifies CASSAVDNQPQHF.

CDR3 amino acids: CASSYQGSSWGYGYTF. The CDR3, as DNA: TGTGCCAGCAGTTACCAGGGATCCTCCTGGGGCTATGGCTACACCTTC. The chain employs TRBV6-5 and TRBJ1-2, with D possibly TRBD1 on 5 matching bases. CDR3 size: 16 residues. V lost 2 bases and J lost 4, with 17 bases in between. The germline CDR1 and CDR2 sequences are MNHEY and SVGAGI.

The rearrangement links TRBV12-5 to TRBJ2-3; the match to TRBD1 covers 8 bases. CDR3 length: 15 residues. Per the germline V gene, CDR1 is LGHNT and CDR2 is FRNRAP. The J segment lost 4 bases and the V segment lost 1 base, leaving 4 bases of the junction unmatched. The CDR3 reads CASGLDHRGADTQYF. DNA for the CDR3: TGTGCTAGTGGTTTGGATCACAGGGGGGCAGATACGCAGTATTTT.

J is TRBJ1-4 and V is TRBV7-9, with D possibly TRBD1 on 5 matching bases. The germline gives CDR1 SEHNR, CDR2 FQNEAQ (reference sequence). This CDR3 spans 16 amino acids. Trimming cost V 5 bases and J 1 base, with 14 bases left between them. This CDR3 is CASSTPQGGTNEKLFF. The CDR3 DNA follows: TGTGCCAGCAGCACACCCCAGGGTGGAACTAATGAAAAACTGTTTTTT.

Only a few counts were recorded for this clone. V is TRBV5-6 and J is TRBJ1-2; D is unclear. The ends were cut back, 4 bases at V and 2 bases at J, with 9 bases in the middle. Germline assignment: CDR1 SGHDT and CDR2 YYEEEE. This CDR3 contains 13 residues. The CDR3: CASSPTENYGYTF. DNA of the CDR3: TGTGCCAGCAGCCCAACGGAAAACTATGGCTACACCTTC.

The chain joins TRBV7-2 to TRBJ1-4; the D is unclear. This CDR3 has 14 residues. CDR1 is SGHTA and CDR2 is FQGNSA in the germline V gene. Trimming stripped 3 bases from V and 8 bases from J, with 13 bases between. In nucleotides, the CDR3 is TGTGCCAGCAGCTTTAGCCAAGGGCGAGAAAAACTGTTTTTT. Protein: CASSFSQGREKLFF. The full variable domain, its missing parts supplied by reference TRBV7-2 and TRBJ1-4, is GAGVSQSPSNKVTEKGKDVELRCDPISGHTALYWYRQSLGQGLEFLIYFQGNSAPDKSGLPSDRFSAERTGGSVSTLTIQRTQQEDSAVYLCASSFSQGREKLFFGSGTQLSVL.

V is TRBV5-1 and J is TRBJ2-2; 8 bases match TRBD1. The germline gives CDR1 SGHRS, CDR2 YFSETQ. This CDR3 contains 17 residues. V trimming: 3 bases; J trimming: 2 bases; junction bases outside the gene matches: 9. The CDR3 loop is CASSSKLTGGNTGELFF. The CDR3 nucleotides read TGCGCCAGCAGCTCCAAACTTACAGGGGGAAACACCGGGGAGCTGTTTTTT.

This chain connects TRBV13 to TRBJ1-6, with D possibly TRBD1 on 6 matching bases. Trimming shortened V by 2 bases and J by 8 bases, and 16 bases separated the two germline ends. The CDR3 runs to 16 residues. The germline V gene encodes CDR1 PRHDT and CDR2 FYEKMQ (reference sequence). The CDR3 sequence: CASSLRAGDVHSPLHF. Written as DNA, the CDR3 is TGTGCCAGCAGCTTAAGGGCAGGGGACGTGCATTCACCCCTCCACTTT.

The chain's CDR3 is CASTGLSNNEKLFF. CDR3 bases: TGTGCCAGTACAGGGCTATCGAATAATGAAAAACTGTTTTTT. The chain is built from TRBV2 and TRBJ1-4; D is perhaps TRBD1 (6 bases). This CDR3 comprises 14 residues. V was shortened by 9 bases and J by 4 bases, with 15 bases between the two germline ends. The germline V gene encodes CDR1 SNHLY and CDR2 FYNNEI.

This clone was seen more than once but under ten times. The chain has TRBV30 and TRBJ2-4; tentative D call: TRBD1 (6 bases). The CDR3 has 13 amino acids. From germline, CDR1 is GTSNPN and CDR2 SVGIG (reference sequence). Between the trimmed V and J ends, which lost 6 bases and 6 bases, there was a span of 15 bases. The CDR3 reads CACLEGTTNIQYF. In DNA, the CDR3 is TGTGCCTGTCTCGAGGGGACAACAAACATTCAGTACTTC.

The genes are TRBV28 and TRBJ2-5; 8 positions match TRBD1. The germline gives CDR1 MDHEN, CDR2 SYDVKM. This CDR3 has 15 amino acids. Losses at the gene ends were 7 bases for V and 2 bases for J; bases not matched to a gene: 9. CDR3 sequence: CASTSLQGGQETQYF. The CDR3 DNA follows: TGTGCCAGCACCTCCTTACAGGGGGGACAAGAGACCCAGTACTTC.

Here the CDR3 reads CASSPGPGEQYF. The CDR3 DNA sequence: TGTGCCAGCAGTCCGGGCCCGGGGGAGCAGTACTTC. This rearrangement joins TRBV9 to TRBJ2-7; TRBD2 might be the D (5 bases). The CDR3 consists of 12 residues. Germline lookup yields CDR1 SGDLS and CDR2 YYNGEE. V lost 5 bases to trimming and J lost 7 bases, with 13 bases between them.

The CDR3 DNA reads TGTGCCAGCAGGACCCAGGGGGCGCGGAAAGATCAGCCCCAGCATTTT. Translated, it gives CASRTQGARKDQPQHF. The V and J genes are TRBV14 and TRBJ1-5; TRBD1 aligns across 8 bases. The V and J ends lost 6 bases and 5 bases, in that order; junction bases with no gene match: 12. The CDR3 contains 16 residues. The germline CDR1 and CDR2 sequences are SGHDN and FVKESK.